These T cell receptor beta chains were read from a single sample in a study of blood T cells in healthy people across ages. MiXCR, applied by TCRdb to the 5' RACE reads, yields one record per CDR3 protein. Altogether more than 750,000 distinct CDR3 sequences are present, just under 30% being singletons, with the ten largest covering 10%. These data also formed part of another study, on T cells of mothers and their children.

Sequencing input: blood. Receptors were obtained from a woman aged 40 to 50 in good health. The CDR3 runs from the conserved cysteine through the conserved F or W. The D gene is left open where the match is weak.

TRBV7-2 TRBD1 CASSPGTGGPGELFF
TRBV20-1 NA CSARSADYEQDF
TRBV5-1 NA CASSLVIGTNNEQFF
TRBV10-3 TRBD1 CAISDSSGGGSPLHF
TRBV18 TRBD2 CASSPNGGGETQYF
TRBV2 NA CASTAQLYYGYTF
TRBV5-1 TRBD1 CASSLDNLSQDRGANEQFF
TRBV28 NA CASSATPWGGYTF
TRBV29-1 NA CSVGGYSKETQYF
TRBV20-1 NA CSAPTDTYEQYF
TRBV9 NA CASSVDRVANGYTF
TRBV19 NA CASSIYDGTYEQYF
TRBV7-9 NA CASSLSAAPFMGGYTF
TRBV7-8 NA CASSLNQGAFSGNTIYF
TRBV5-1 NA CASGLGENYGYTF
TRBV20-1 TRBD1 CSARGQGIAKNIQYF
TRBV6-5 TRBD1 CASRVDRVGEKLFF
TRBV18 TRBD1 CASSPDRGLHYTDTQYF
TRBV12-3/TRBV12-4 TRBD1 CASSLRPGGADEQYF
TRBV9 NA CASSALHGPETPLHF
TRBV28 TRBD1 CATKPPGQGVVGYGYTF
TRBV29-1 NA CGVDGGGSSTEAFF
TRBV6-5 TRBD1 CASSRDRGGNTEAFF
TRBV4-1 NA CASSQVPPGETQYF
TRBV7-9 NA CASSLVGAAKTQYF
TRBV3-1 NA CASSPFYVEEHSPLHF
TRBV5-1 NA CASSLAGGAYSPLHF
TRBV28 NA CASKRLPYEQYF
TRBV24-1 TRBD2 CATSDPGGPLETQYF
TRBV24-1 TRBD2 CATSDWGTSGGAHTNEQFF
TRBV7-3 NA CASSLSGGRGYEQYF
TRBV7-8 NA CASSLTDRCPRYTF
TRBV6-5 TRBD2 CASNNGGDEQFF
TRBV28 TRBD2 CASSWGGSGYEQYF
TRBV7-9 NA CASSRGQSGYEQYF
TRBV20-1 NA CSASGQGGRQETQYF
TRBV29-1 NA CSVAHGTPYEQYF
TRBV20-1 NA CSARDRDMEEKLFF
TRBV18 TRBD2 CASSPPLAGMEETQYF
TRBV6-5 NA CASSYRDTYGYTF
TRBV12-3/TRBV12-4 TRBD1 CASSWGWDRDYEQYF
TRBV20-1 NA CSAREGSYGYTF
TRBV7-9 NA CASSQGRHNEKLFF
TRBV20-1 TRBD2 CSAALTSGISEQYF
TRBV4-3 TRBD2 CASSQEGGNEQYF